This T cell receptor beta chain emerged from a study of spatial heterogeneity in lung cancer. Study summary: Among detected sequences, beta-chain ones consistently exceeded alpha-chain ones in number. A strong correlation was found between TCR transcript counts in tumor regions and a T cell module score derived from matched bulk RNA-seq.

Findings of the study overall: It was found that expanded intratumoral alpha and beta TCR counts tracked tumor mutation counts. The study found that ubiquitous and regional expanded TCR counts tracked ubiquitous and regional nonsynonymous mutations, respectively. Among tumor T cells, estimated coverage was roughly 7% for alpha chains and roughly 14% for beta chains.

Germline CDR1 is GTSNPN and CDR2 is SVGIG (reference sequence). The V end was cut by 1 base, the J end by 3 bases, with 17 bases between. The CDR3 consists of 16 residues. This clonotype was seen only a few times. Its matching antigen is unknown. MiXCR was run by TCRdb on the 5' RACE reads, yielding one entry per CDR3 protein. The sample holds about 30,000 distinct CDR3 sequences; around 6.9% are singletons and the top ten take approximately 23%. The time point is: sample taken at primary tumor resection. The receptor was derived from a male donor with early-stage non-small cell lung cancer. The rearrangement joins TRBV30 to TRBJ2-3; a possible D gene is TRBD1 (5 bases). The sequencing used lung tumor tissue, collected at surgery. The CDR3 reads CAWSGGSGARTDTQYF. The CDR3 coding sequence is TGTGCCTGGAGTGGGGGCTCCGGAGCTAGAACAGATACGCAGTATTTT.